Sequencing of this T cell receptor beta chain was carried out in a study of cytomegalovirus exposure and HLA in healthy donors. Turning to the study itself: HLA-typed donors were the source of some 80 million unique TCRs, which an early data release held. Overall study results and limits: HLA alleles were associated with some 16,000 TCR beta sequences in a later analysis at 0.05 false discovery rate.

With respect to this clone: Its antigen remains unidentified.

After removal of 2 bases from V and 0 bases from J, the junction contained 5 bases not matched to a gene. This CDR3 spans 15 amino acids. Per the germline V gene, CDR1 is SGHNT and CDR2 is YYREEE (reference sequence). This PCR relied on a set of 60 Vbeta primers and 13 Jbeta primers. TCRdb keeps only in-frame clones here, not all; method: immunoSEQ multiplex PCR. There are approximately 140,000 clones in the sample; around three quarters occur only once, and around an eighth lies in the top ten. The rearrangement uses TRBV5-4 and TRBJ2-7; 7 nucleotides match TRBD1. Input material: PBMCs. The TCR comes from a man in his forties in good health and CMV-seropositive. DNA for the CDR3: TGTGCCAGCAGCTTTGGACAGGATAGCTCCTACGAGCAGTACTTC. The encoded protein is CASSFGQDSSYEQYF.